A selection of T cell receptor beta chains follows, all from one sample in a study of T cells and copy number aberrations in small-cell lung cancer. Data came from immunoSEQ multiplex PCR; TCRdb stores just in-frame clones and leaves some out. The sample holds over 500 clones, more than 80% seen once. The sample was tumor tissue. Receptor source: a man in his 60s with small cell lung cancer. Both conserved end residues are part of each CDR3. Clone size is given for some rows only: seen once, a few or many times, or a class if the clone is expanded.

clone_size	v_call	j_call	cdr3_aa
.	TRBV5-1	TRBJ1-5	CASSLVGDSNQPQHF
.	TRBV7-8	TRBJ2-2	CASSLWGGGGKVGELFF
few	TRBV7-9	TRBJ2-3	CAHGVAGGHTDTQYF
.	TRBV27	TRBJ2-7	CASSSLTGTGAYEQYF
.	TRBV9	TRBJ2-3	CASSKHTDTQYF
once	TRBV4-1	TRBJ2-7	CASSQPGQGYEQYF
.	TRBV10-3	TRBJ1-3	CAIRGGLDTIYF
.	TRBV7-8	TRBJ2-3	CASIARLARDTQYF
once	TRBV4-1	TRBJ1-3	CASSQGWTAGNTIYF
.	TRBV10-3	TRBJ2-2	CAISVAGETGELFF
few	TRBV5-6	TRBJ2-3	CASSPGLDSTDTQYF
.	TRBV9	TRBJ1-1	CASSVATRSEAFF
.	TRBV6-5	TRBJ1-5	CASSYRQGSNQPQQF
few	TRBV11-2	TRBJ2-2	CASSLTLRDRGHTGELFF
.	TRBV5-1	TRBJ2-3	CASSERDTQYF
.	TRBV7-3	TRBJ2-1	CASQTSGSVGEQFF
.	TRBV7-9	TRBJ2-1	CASSFTSGRYNEQFF
.	TRBV28	TRBJ2-7	CASSFRGWTEQYF
.	TRBV30	TRBJ1-5	CAWSGTGDQPQHF
.	TRBV6-5	TRBJ1-4	CASSLTGGQEKLFF
.	TRBV5-6	TRBJ1-2	CASSLAGRGLYGYTF
.	TRBV5-8	TRBJ2-3	CASSSNRGDVTDTQYF
.	TRBV5-8	TRBJ2-2	CASSWTENTGELFF
.	TRBV11-3	TRBJ2-3	CANNRKRGTVGTDTQYF
once	TRBV18	TRBJ1-5	CASSPGRGNQPQHF
.	TRBV11-3	TRBJ2-2	CASSLQGTGELFF
.	TRBV5-1	TRBJ2-3	CASSSWAGASTDTQYF
.	TRBV10-3	TRBJ2-5	CAISESMDEEIQYF
.	TRBV27	TRBJ1-5	CASSPSRTKATNQPQHF
.	TRBV30	TRBJ2-2	CAWSVQGTVRETGELFF
.	TRBV7-2	TRBJ2-7	CASSLETSFYEQYF
.	TRBV19	TRBJ2-3	CASSNGNTQYF
.	TRBV5-5	TRBJ2-7	CASSSPGRYEQYF
.	TRBV27	TRBJ2-1	CASSLSGAPGGKNEQFF
.	TRBV27	TRBJ2-7	CASSSVGLAGEGEQYF
.	TRBV4-1	TRBJ2-7	CASSIMSQGYEQYF
.	TRBV5-1	TRBJ2-1	CASSLDLTSGRSYNEQFF
.	TRBV7-8	TRBJ1-4	CASSLNTATNEKLFF
.	TRBV10-1	TRBJ1-1	CASRSLGGPTEAFF
.	TRBV7-2	TRBJ2-4	CASSLWAGNIQYF
.	TRBV5-1	TRBJ1-2	CASSPGQPNYGYTF
.	TRBV27	TRBJ1-1	CASSPWTVGTEAFF
.	TRBV4-1	TRBJ1-5	CASSQSQGDQPQHF